Below, 5 T cell receptor beta chains from the same sample are listed, as sequenced in a study of T cells in Graves' hyperthyroidism and ophthalmopathy (dated by TCRdb to about 2019). The protocol used for the library was multiplex PCR. This sample was sequenced with an Illumina HiSeq 2000. The TCR beta CDR3 regions were amplified from RNA transcripts. For the first round of RT-PCR on the TCR CDR3, the HTBI primer set was used together with the Qiagen OneStep RT-PCR kit. In-frame beta chains were kept once TCRdb had trimmed the public reads at Q25 with fastp and called clones with MiXCR. CDR3 protein duplicates are merged, each entry listing the most common genes and DNA. Counted in this sample were some 460,000 distinct CDR3 sequences; 15% to 18% of them appeared once. The biggest ten clones account for 12% to 15% of the sample. The sequenced sample consisted of blood. These receptors originate from a woman aged 18-29 years with Graves' hyperthyroidism.

The chain uses TRBV12-3 or TRBV12-4 and TRBJ1-2, with 11 nucleotides matching TRBD1. The CDR3 totals 16 residues. V gave up 3 bases and J gave up 2 bases; unmatched junction bases: 5. The CDR3 region is CASSFPDRGPNYGYTF. DNA for the CDR3: TGTGCCAGCAGTTTCCCGGACAGGGGGCCAAACTATGGCTACACCTTC.

This clonotype was counted ten times or more. This rearrangement joins TRBV7-3 to TRBJ1-1; D not certain. Germline CDR1 is SGHTA and CDR2 is FQGTGA. The V end was cut by 1 base, the J end by 8 bases, with 11 bases between. The CDR3 extends over 13 amino acids. The CDR3 DNA reads as TGTGCCAGCAGCTTAATGCAGGACGGAGAAGCTTTCTTT. Its protein is CASSLMQDGEAFF.

This clonotype was found many times. The chain employs TRBV11-2 and TRBJ1-1, with 8 bases matching TRBD1. The CDR3 has 16 residues. The V segment lost 5 bases and the J segment 3 bases; nucleotides outside the gene matches: 11. Germline CDR1 reads SGHAT; CDR2 reads FQNNGV. The CDR3 DNA sequence: TGTGCCAGCAGCCGTATGGACAGGGCTTGGGACACTGAAGCTTTCTTT. Its translation: CASSRMDRAWDTEAFF.

This clonotype came up a few times. One base away lies a much larger clone, so this may be a sequencing read error. V gene TRBV11-2 combines with J gene TRBJ2-5; D gene ambiguous. Between the trimmed V and J ends, which lost 8 bases and 1 base, there was a span of 2 bases. The germline V gene encodes CDR1 SGHAT and CDR2 FQNNGV. The CDR3 extends over 10 amino acids. In DNA, the CDR3 is TGTGCCAGCCGCCAAGAGACCCAGTACTTC. Translation gives CASRQETQYF.

The chain combines TRBV4-3 with TRBJ1-2, with D uncertain. This CDR3 region has 15 residues. Trimming took off 0 bases at V and 4 bases at J, with 12 bases between the two ends. CDR1 and CDR2 from the germline V gene are LGHNA and YSLEER. This chain's CDR3 is CASSQDFQDLYGYTF. CDR3 DNA sequence: TGCGCCAGCAGCCAAGACTTCCAGGACCTCTATGGCTACACCTTC.